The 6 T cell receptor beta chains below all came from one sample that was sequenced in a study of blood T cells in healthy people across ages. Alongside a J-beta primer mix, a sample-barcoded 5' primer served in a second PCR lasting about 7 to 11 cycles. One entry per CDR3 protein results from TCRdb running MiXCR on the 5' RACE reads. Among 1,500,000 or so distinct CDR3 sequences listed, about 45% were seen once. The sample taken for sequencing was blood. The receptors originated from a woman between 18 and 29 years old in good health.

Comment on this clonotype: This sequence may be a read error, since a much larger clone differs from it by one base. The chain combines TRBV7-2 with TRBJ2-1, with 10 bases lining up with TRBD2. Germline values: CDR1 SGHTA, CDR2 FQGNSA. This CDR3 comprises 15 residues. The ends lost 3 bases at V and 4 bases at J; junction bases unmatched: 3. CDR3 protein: CTSSFGAGGYNEQFF. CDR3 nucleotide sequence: TGTACCAGCAGCTTCGGAGCGGGAGGGTACAATGAGCAGTTCTTC.

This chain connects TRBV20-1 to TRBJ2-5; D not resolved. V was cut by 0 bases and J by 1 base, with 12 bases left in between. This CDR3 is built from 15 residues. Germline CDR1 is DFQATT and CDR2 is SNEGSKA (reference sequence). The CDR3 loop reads CSARDFGTGQETQYF. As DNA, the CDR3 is TGCAGTGCTAGAGATTTCGGAACGGGCCAAGAGACCCAGTACTTC.

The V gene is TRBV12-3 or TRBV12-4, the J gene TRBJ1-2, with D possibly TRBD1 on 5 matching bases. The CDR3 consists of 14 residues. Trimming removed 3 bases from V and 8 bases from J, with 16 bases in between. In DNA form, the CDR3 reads TGTGCCAGCAGTTTTGCGACAGATCGAGGGGGCTACACCTTC. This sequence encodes CASSFATDRGGYTF.

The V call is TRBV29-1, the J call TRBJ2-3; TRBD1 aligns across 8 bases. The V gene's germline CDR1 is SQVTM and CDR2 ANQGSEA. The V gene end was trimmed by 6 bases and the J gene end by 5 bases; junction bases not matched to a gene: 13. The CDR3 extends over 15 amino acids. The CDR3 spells CSVDDPGQVGDTQYF. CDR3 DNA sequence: TGCAGCGTCGATGACCCGGGACAGGTTGGAGATACGCAGTATTTT.

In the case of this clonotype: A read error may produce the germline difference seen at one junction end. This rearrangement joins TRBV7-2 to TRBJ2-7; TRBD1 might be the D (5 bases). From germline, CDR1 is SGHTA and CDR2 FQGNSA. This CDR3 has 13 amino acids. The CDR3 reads CASSLEGSYELYF. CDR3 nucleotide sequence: TGTGCCAGCAGCTTAGAGGGGTCCTACGAGCTGTACTTC.

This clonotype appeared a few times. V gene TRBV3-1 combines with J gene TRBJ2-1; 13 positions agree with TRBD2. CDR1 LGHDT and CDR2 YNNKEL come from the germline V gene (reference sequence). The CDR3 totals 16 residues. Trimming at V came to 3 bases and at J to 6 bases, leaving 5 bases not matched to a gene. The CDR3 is CASSQSLAGGSNEQFF. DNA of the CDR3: TGTGCCAGCAGCCAGTCACTAGCGGGAGGGTCCAATGAGCAGTTCTTC.